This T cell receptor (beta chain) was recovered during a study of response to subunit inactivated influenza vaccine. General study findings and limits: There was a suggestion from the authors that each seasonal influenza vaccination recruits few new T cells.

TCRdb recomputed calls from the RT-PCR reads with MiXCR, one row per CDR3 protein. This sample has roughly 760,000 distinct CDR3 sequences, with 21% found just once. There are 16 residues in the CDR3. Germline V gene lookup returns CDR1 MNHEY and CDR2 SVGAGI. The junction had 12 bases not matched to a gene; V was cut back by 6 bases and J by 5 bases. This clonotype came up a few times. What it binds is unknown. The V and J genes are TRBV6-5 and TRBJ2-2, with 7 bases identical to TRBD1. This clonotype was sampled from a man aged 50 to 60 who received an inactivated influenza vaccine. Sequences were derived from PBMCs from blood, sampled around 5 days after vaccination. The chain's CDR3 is CASRRSGTDLTGELFF. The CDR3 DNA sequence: TGTGCCAGCAGGAGGTCCGGGACAGATCTAACCGGGGAGCTGTTTTTT.